This TCR beta chain was recovered during a study of CXCR3-negative and CXCR3-positive naive CD8 T cells. The authors prepared UMI-labeled TRB cDNA libraries by 5' RACE. Following a re-call of the 5' RACE reads, TCRdb has one entry per CDR3 protein and lacks DNA. With more than 50,000 distinct CDR3 sequences in the sample, the ten largest clones hold 1.5%. Regarding this clonotype: What it binds is not known.

Whole-study findings and limits: Researchers reported similar TRBV-TRBJ usage in naive CXCR3-negative and CXCR3-positive cells, though memory differed. With CXCR3 expression partially decreased after cryopreservation, most assays relied on fresh PBMCs.

Per the germline V gene, CDR1 is DFQATT and CDR2 is SNEGSKA (reference sequence). This CDR3 has 16 residues. The sample consisted of naive CXCR3- CD8+ T cells from blood. Subset: CD45RO-CCR7+CD27+CD95- naive CD8+ T cells lacking CXCR3 (TNR3-). This chain joins TRBV20-1 and TRBJ2-7. The TCR originated in a human donor in good health. Some clones in this sample may be carry-over from other donors' samples. CDR3 residues: CSAREGSWQKTYEQYF.